This T cell receptor beta chain was identified during a study of T cell responses to AZD1222 COVID-19 vaccine. Findings of the study overall: The study identified only five to seven AZD1222 recipients as seropositive at baseline.

In regard to this clone: The antigen is unknown.

Assay: immunoSEQ multiplex PCR; the TCRdb copy retains only in-frame clones and omits some. Of approximately 90,000 clones listed, less than 90% are singletons. J gave up 7 bases and V 5 bases, and 6 bases lay outside the gene matches. The CDR3 covers 15 residues. Per germline, CDR1 MNHEY and CDR2 SMNVEV (reference sequence). The chain is built from TRBV27 and TRBJ2-7, with TRBD2 matching 15 bases. The receptor was isolated from an adult in good health. The sequences come from peripheral blood, collected on day 0 of AZD1222 vaccination. The CDR3 loop reads CASSHGLAGGQEQYF. The CDR3 region has the DNA TGTGCCAGCAGTCACGGACTAGCGGGGGGGCAAGAGCAGTACTTC.